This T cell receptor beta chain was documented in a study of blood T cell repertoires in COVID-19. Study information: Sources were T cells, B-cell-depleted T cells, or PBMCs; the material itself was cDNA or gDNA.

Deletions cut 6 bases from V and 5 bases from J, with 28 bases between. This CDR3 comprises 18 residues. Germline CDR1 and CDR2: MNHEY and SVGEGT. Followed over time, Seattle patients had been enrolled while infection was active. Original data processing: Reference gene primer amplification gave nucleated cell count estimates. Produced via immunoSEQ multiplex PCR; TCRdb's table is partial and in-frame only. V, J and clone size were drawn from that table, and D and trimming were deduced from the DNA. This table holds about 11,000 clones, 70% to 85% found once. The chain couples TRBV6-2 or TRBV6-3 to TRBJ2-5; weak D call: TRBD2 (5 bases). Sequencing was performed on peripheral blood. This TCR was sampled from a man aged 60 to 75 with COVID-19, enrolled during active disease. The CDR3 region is CASSPLLTATPQRETQYF. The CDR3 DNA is TGTGCCAGCAGCCCCCTCCTCACGGCGACACCCCAGCGGGAGACCCAGTACTTC.